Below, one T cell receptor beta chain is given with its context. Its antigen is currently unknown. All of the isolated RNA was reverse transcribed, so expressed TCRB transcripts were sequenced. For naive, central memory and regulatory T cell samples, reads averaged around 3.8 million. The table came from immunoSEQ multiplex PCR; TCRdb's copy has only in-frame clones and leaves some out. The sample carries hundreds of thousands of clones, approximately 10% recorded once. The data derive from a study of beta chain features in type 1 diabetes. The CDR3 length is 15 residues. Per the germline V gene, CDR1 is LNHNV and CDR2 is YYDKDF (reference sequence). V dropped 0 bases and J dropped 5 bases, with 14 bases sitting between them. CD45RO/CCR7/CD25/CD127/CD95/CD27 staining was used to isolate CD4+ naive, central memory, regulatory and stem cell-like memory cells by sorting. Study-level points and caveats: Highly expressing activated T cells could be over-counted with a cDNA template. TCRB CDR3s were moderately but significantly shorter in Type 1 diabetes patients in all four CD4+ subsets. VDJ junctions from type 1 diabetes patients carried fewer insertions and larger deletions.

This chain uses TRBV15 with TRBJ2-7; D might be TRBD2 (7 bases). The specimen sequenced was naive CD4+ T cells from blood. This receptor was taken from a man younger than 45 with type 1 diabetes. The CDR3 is CATSRDGRGGHEQYF. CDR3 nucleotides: TGTGCCACCAGCAGAGATGGGAGGGGGGGCCACGAGCAGTACTTC.